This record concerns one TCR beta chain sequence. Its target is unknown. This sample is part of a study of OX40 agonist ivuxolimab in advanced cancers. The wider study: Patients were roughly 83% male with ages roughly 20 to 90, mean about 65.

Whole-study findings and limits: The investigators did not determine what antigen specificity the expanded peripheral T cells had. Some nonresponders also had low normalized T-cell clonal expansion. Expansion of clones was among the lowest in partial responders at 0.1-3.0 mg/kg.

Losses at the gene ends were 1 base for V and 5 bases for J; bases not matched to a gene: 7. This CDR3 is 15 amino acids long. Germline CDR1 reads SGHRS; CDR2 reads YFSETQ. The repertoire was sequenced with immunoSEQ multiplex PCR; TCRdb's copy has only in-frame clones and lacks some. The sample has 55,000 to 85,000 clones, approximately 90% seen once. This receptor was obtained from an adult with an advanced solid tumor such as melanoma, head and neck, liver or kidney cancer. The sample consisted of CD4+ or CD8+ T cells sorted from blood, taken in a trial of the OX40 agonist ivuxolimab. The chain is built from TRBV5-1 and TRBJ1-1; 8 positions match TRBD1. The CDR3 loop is CASSLQGAGLTEAFF. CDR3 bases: TGCGCCAGCAGCTTGCAGGGGGCGGGGTTAACTGAAGCTTTCTTT.